This T cell receptor (beta chain) was identified during a study of blood T cell repertoires in COVID-19. Study-level background: Researchers got acute and convalescent COVID-19 samples from the United States, Italy and Spain.

Looked up from germline, CDR1 is SQVTM and CDR2 is ANQGSEA. J gave up 3 bases and V 7 bases, and 11 bases lay outside the gene matches. This CDR3 region has 14 residues. Assay: immunoSEQ multiplex PCR; the TCRdb copy retains only in-frame clones and omits some. Here the sample spans about 150,000 clones, under 90% being singletons. This receptor was taken from a woman aged 55-69 years with active or convalescent COVID-19. V is TRBV29-1 and J is TRBJ1-2; TRBD1 matches at 7 bases. Sequenced material: peripheral blood. Here the CDR3 reads CSAGDSGGYYGYTF. CDR3 nucleotide sequence: TGCAGCGCCGGGGACAGCGGCGGTTACTATGGCTACACCTTC.